This T cell receptor beta chain was captured by sequencing in a study of identical twins (dated by TCRdb to 2016 to 2018). As for the study more broadly: The study deep-sequenced TCR alpha and beta repertoires from monozygotic twins, unrelated adults of various ages and cord blood to test whether fetal clonotypes persist. Replicate twin experiments were performed at different times using different library preparation protocols to rule out contamination.

Only healthy Caucasian donors were included. The twin cohort comprised three pairs of female monozygotic twins, all aged about 18 to 29 years. Peripheral blood mononuclear cells were the source from which RNA for the TCR libraries was isolated. The library was made by 5' RACE. The listed sequencing device is Illumina HiSeq 2000. A universal primer binding site was added through template switching, and the final cDNA carried a unique molecular identifier so that TCR cDNA molecules could be counted accurately. First-strand cDNA for TCR alpha and beta chains was synthesized from specific primers in the conserved constant-segment region. To control for contamination, every cDNA library carried two barcodes: a SMART-Mk sample barcode plus Illumina barcodes. TruSeq adapter sequences, together with Illumina sample barcodes, were added in two successive PCR steps. Sequencing of the TCR alpha and beta cDNA libraries was done on the Illumina HiSeq platform using custom primers. Concerning the study's data processing: Raw reads were processed with MiGEC to extract unique molecular identifiers, and MiXCR was used to determine CDR3 positions. For each individual, recombination models were inferred using an EM algorithm with the repgenHMM and IGoR tools. Shared clonotype analysis was performed with the tcR package in R, normalizing sharing by the product of cloneset sizes. To study raw recombination without the effects of thymic and clonal selection, out-of-frame nonproductive sequences were analyzed. TCRdb passed the public sequencing reads through fastp at Q25 and MiXCR, retaining productive beta sequences. Duplicate CDR3 protein sequences are folded into a single record with the most common DNA and genes. The V and J calls follow TCRdb's processing rather than the paper's. The sample records approximately 680,000 distinct CDR3 sequences, 7.1% of which are singletons. Together, the top ten hold 1.5% to 2% of the sample.

Unmatched junction bases come to 8, with V trimmed by 4 bases and J by 5 bases. The CDR3, from cysteine to phenylalanine, totals 16 residues. The entry retains the CDR3 DNA only, 48 bases that are in frame from base 1. The germline V gene (reference sequence) specifies SGHKS as CDR1 and YYEKEE as CDR2. Here is what the overall study found, with its caveats: Compared with coincidental sharing between unrelated individuals, out-of-frame TCR alpha sequences shared between twins had an excess of sequences with low generation probability. Abundant cord blood beta clonotypes had fewer insertions, young adult naive repertoires showed a similar but weaker trend, and memory repertoires showed no such trend. Recombination models systematically underestimated out-of-frame TCR alpha sharing in monozygotic twins but agreed with sharing between unrelated individuals. Zero-insertion analyses could be partly confounded by invariant T cells such as MAIT and iNKT, although diverse VJ usage argued against such confounding for most clonotypes. In beta out-of-frame sequences, excess twin sharing was weaker, because having fewer shared sequences lowered the signal-to-noise ratio. Because the same donors could not be followed over many years, the conclusions depended on cross-sectional statistical analysis.

This clonotype was picked up a small number of times. The antigen it recognizes is unknown. Base qualities are not provided; no much larger clone lies one nucleotide away. These same records also appear under a second study, on yellow fever vaccine responses in identical twins. The second study reports: According to the authors, the vaccine-induced T cell response in identical twins seemed to be partly convergent and partly specific to each individual. In identical twins, the study followed T cell clones that responded to the vaccine with precision.

The receptor was isolated from a woman aged 18 to 35 in good health. Sequencing input: PBMCs. The chain is encoded by TRBV5-5 joined to TRBJ2-2; the central 10 bases match TRBD1. The bases are TGTGCCAGCAGCCTGTCGGGGACAGGGGTGACCGGGGAGCTGTTTTTT. The resulting protein is CASSLSGTGVTGELFF.